The 2 T cell receptor beta chains below come from one sample, sequenced in a study of T cells after yellow fever vaccination. Using its own MiXCR run on the 5' RACE reads, TCRdb lists one record per CDR3 protein. The sample lists hundreds of thousands of distinct CDR3 sequences, more than 5.5% seen once, with approximately 16% in the top ten. The sequencing here drew on PBMCs, taken 5 days after the yellow fever booster vaccination. The source of these receptors is a man aged 25 to 45 who received the YFV17D yellow fever vaccine.

In this sample, this clonotype turned up a few times. The rearrangement uses TRBV20-1 and TRBJ2-7; 11 nucleotides line up with TRBD2. The germline V gene has CDR1 DFQATT and CDR2 SNEGSKA (reference sequence). Germline trimming cut 6 bases from V and 3 bases from J; bases unmatched to any gene: 7. The CDR3 length is 14 residues. The CDR3 is CSALRLAGHYEQYF. DNA of the CDR3: TGCAGTGCCTTGCGACTAGCGGGGCACTACGAGCAGTACTTC.

Remarks on this clonotype: A junction end diverges from the germline sequence, so it may reflect a read error. The chain couples TRBV3-1 to TRBJ1-5; D perhaps matches TRBD1 (6 bases). CDR3 length equals 13 residues. The V gene's germline CDR1 is LGHDT and CDR2 YNNKEL (reference sequence). The CDR3 sequence is CASSKGVAWTQLF. For the CDR3, the DNA is TGTGCCAGCTCCAAGGGGGTCGCTTGGACCCAGCTTTTT.